Below, 25 T cell receptor beta chains from the same sample are listed, as sequenced in a study of blood T cells in healthy people across ages (dated by TCRdb to about 2015). Library preparation used 5' RACE. TCRdb records Illumina HiSeq 2500 as the sequencer. A second roughly 7 to 11 cycle PCR used a sample-barcoded 5' primer and a J-beta primer mix. TCRdb took the public reads, trimmed them with fastp at Q25, ran MiXCR for clone calling and kept in-frame beta chains. All rows with the same CDR3 protein become a single entry with the most common DNA and genes. Within this sample are about 750,000 distinct CDR3 sequences, with 53% of them counted one time only. The ten top clones hold about 42% of the sample. The sequencing input was blood. These receptors originate from an elderly man in good health.

This clonotype was found a few times. The chain employs TRBV20-1 and TRBJ1-2; D not certain. Germline CDR1 DFQATT, CDR2 SNEGSKA (reference sequence). The CDR3 contains 12 residues. Trimming pared 6 bases from V and 1 base from J, leaving 9 bases between. In nucleotides, the CDR3 is TGCAGTGCAAAGGGTTATAACTATGGCTACACCTTC. Encoded protein: CSAKGYNYGYTF.

The chain couples TRBV19 to TRBJ2-4; D gene uncertain. Germline-derived CDR1 and CDR2 are LNHDA and SQIVND (reference sequence). Trimming took off 2 bases at V and 11 bases at J, with 10 bases between the two ends. CDR3 length equals 12 residues. DNA of the CDR3: TGTGCCAGTAGTATAAAGGAAGCCCTTCAGTACTTC. Translating gives CASSIKEALQYF.

This chain connects TRBV11-2 to TRBJ2-1; D remains ambiguous. In germline, CDR1 is SGHAT, CDR2 FQNNGV. The CDR3 extends over 13 amino acids. V dropped 2 bases and J dropped 9 bases, with 11 bases sitting between them. CDR3 nucleotide sequence: TGTGCCAGCAGCTTACAGGCAAGGAGTGAGCAGTTCTTC. Translated, it gives CASSLQARSEQFF.

CDR3 amino acids: CAWRRTAVIRGYTF. The CDR3 bases are TGTGCCTGGAGAAGAACAGCCGTTATCCGGGGCTACACCTTC. This chain joins TRBV30 and TRBJ1-2; no definite D call. The CDR3 loop spans 14 amino acids. Germline assignment: CDR1 GTSNPN and CDR2 SVGIG (reference sequence). V was cut by 3 bases and J by 8 bases, with 19 bases left in between.

The rearrangement links TRBV29-1 to TRBJ2-3; TRBD1 matches at 7 bases. The V segment lost 6 bases and the J segment 5 bases; nucleotides outside the gene matches: 14. Germline V gene lookup returns CDR1 SQVTM and CDR2 ANQGSEA. The CDR3 sequence is 15 residues long. The CDR3 here is CSVTEGAGAGDTQYF. The CDR3 nucleotides read TGCAGCGTAACCGAGGGGGCAGGGGCGGGAGATACGCAGTATTTT.

This clonotype was recorded a few times. The chain employs TRBV11-1 and TRBJ2-5; 9 bases are shared with TRBD2. The trim removed 5 bases at V and 5 bases at J, leaving 9 bases unmatched. Germline V gene data show CDR1 as SGHAT and CDR2 as FQDESV (reference sequence). The CDR3 is 15 residues long. This CDR3 is CASSLTTSGLETQYF. DNA of the CDR3: TGTGCCAGCAGCCTGACTACTAGCGGGCTGGAGACCCAGTACTTC. The entire variable domain, with the rest obtained from reference TRBV11-1 and TRBJ2-5, is as follows: EAEVAQSPRYKITEKSQAVAFWCDPISGHATLYWYRQILGQGPELLVQFQDESVVDDSQLPKDRFSAERLKGVDSTLKIQPAELGDSAMYLCASSLTTSGLETQYFGPGTRLLVL.

The CDR3 region is CASSLISGMNTGELFF. The CDR3 bases are TGTGCCAGCAGCTTAATCAGCGGGATGAACACCGGGGAGCTGTTTTTT. The chain joins TRBV7-3 to TRBJ2-2, with TRBD2 matching 7 bases. The V gene's germline CDR1 is SGHTA and CDR2 FQGTGA. The CDR3 sequence is 16 residues long. Losses at the gene ends were 1 base for V and 1 base for J; bases not matched to a gene: 3.

The rearrangement links TRBV5-1 to TRBJ2-5; the D is unclear. The J call may be faulty, since TRBJ2-7 better matches the DNA end. The CDR3 runs 14 residues. Germline CDR1 SGHRS, CDR2 YFSETQ. The CDR3 sequence: CASSLDGVDYEQYF. As DNA, the CDR3 is TGCGCCAGCAGCTTGGATGGGGTCGACTACGAGCAGTACTTC.

The chain links TRBV5-1 to TRBJ2-2; 9 bases are a match to TRBD1. Per germline, CDR1 SGHRS and CDR2 YFSETQ. The CDR3 contains 16 residues. After removal of 4 bases from V and 6 bases from J, the junction contained 10 bases not matched to a gene. The CDR3 coding sequence is TGCGCCAGCAGCCTGGTGGGACAGGGCCCAGCCGGGGAGCTGTTTTTT. Translated, it gives CASSLVGQGPAGELFF.

The chain employs TRBV14 and TRBJ2-6, with 7 bases identical to TRBD1. Germline V lookup: CDR1 SGHDN, CDR2 FVKESK. The CDR3 is 15 residues long. V was pared by 6 bases and J by 4 bases, with 6 bases of the junction left unmatched. CDR3 in DNA: TGTGCCAGCAGAGAGACAGGGCTCGGGGCCAACGTCCTGACTTTC. Protein product: CASRETGLGANVLTF.

This clonotype was counted once. The V call is TRBV24-1, the J call TRBJ2-3; 8 nucleotides agree with TRBD2. Germline-derived CDR1 and CDR2 are KGHDR and SFDVKD. Trimming at V came to 3 bases and at J to 2 bases, leaving 12 bases not matched to a gene. The CDR3 is 18 amino acids. The CDR3 DNA follows: TGTGCCACCAGTGATCGCAACCCCCTAGCGGGCGACACAGATACGCAGTATTTT. Its protein product is CATSDRNPLAGDTDTQYF.

This rearrangement joins TRBV4-1 to TRBJ1-5, with 9 positions matching TRBD1. The CDR3 has 16 residues. The V gene's germline CDR1 is MGHRA and CDR2 YSYEKL. Germline trimming cut 2 bases from V and 6 bases from J; bases unmatched to any gene: 8. The CDR3: CASSQPYGQGTQPQHF. For the CDR3, the DNA is TGCGCCAGCAGCCAACCATACGGACAGGGGACTCAGCCCCAGCATTTT.

The genes are TRBV10-3 and TRBJ1-1; D not resolved. The CDR3 consists of 15 residues. Deletions cut 2 bases from V and 5 bases from J, with 15 bases between. Per germline, CDR1 ENHRY and CDR2 SYGVKD. The CDR3 here is CAISEARTGGTEAFF. In DNA form, the CDR3 reads TGTGCCATCAGTGAGGCGAGGACGGGAGGGACTGAAGCTTTCTTT.

The V and J genes are TRBV20-1 and TRBJ2-7, with unresolved D. The germline V gene has CDR1 DFQATT and CDR2 SNEGSKA (reference sequence). The CDR3 covers 12 residues. Trimming cost V 6 bases and J 4 bases, with 13 bases left between them. CDR3 bases: TGCAGTGCCCACCGAGGTCTGTACGAGCAGTACTTC. It specifies CSAHRGLYEQYF.

This clonotype was detected only once. The chain has TRBV6-2 or TRBV6-3 and TRBJ2-1; 8 bases fit TRBD1. Trimming cost V 10 bases and J 7 bases; bases outside gene matches: 6. The CDR3 has 12 residues. Germline CDR1 MNHEY, CDR2 SVGEGT. The CDR3 DNA sequence: TGTGCCACTTGGACAGGGCGTAATGAGCAGTTCTTC. Residues: CATWTGRNEQFF.

This clonotype was seen a handful of times. V is TRBV5-1 and J is TRBJ2-5, with TRBD2 matching 14 bases. V trimming: 4 bases; J trimming: 1 base; junction bases outside the gene matches: 6. Germline CDR1 and CDR2: SGHRS and YFSETQ. This CDR3 contains 17 residues. CDR3 in amino acids: CASSPGTSGRGQETQYF. The CDR3 DNA follows: TGCGCCAGCAGCCCGGGGACTAGCGGGAGAGGCCAAGAGACCCAGTACTTC.

This clonotype was seen only a few times. The CDR3 spells CASSIRGTAPNYGYTF. CDR3 nucleotides: TGTGCCAGTAGTATTCGGGGGACAGCTCCTAACTATGGCTACACCTTC. J is TRBJ1-2 and V is TRBV19; TRBD1 matches 7 bases. V lost 3 bases, J lost 0 bases, and 7 bases stayed unmatched. The germline V gene encodes CDR1 LNHDA and CDR2 SQIVND (reference sequence). CDR3 length: 16 amino acids. Complete variable domain (other parts from reference TRBV19 and TRBJ1-2): DGGITQSPKYLFRKEGQNVTLSCEQNLNHDAMYWYRQDPGQGLRLIYYSQIVNDFQKGDIAEGYSVSREKKESFPLTVTSAQKNPTAFYLCASSIRGTAPNYGYTFGSGTRLTVV.

This clonotype occurred many times. This chain joins TRBV29-1 and TRBJ2-7; D possibly corresponds to TRBD2 (6 bases). V shed 7 bases and J shed 3 bases, with 13 bases lying between them. The CDR3 extends over 12 amino acids. CDR1 is SQVTM and CDR2 is ANQGSEA in the germline V gene. The CDR3: CSGAGPSYEQYF. The CDR3 DNA is TGCAGCGGTGCGGGACCAAGCTACGAGCAGTACTTC.

In its sample, this clonotype was seen a few times. CDR3 sequence (DNA): TGCGCCAGCAGCTTAGAGGGCGACTATGGCTACACCTTC. It encodes CASSLEGDYGYTF. This sequence joins TRBV5-1 and TRBJ1-2; D is ambiguous. Trimming shortened V by 2 bases and J by 3 bases, and 8 bases separated the two germline ends. This CDR3 is 13 amino acids long. Germline V CDR1 and CDR2: SGHRS, YFSETQ.

The chain links TRBV11-2 to TRBJ1-2, with D perhaps TRBD1 (5 bases). Germline loops: CDR1 SGHAT, CDR2 FQNNGV. CDR3 length: 14 amino acids. Trimming removed 3 bases from V and 6 bases from J, with 14 bases in between. CDR3 amino acids: CASSFGEGGDGYTF. The CDR3 DNA reads as TGTGCCAGCAGCTTCGGGGAGGGAGGGGATGGCTACACCTTC.

There are a few counts of this clonotype. This chain connects TRBV11-2 to TRBJ2-5; D gene ambiguous. Germline-derived CDR1 and CDR2 are SGHAT and FQNNGV. The CDR3 is 13 residues long. V shed 6 bases and J shed 5 bases, with 13 bases lying between them. CDR3 amino acids: CASSFRSGETQYF. The CDR3 nucleotides read TGTGCCAGCAGTTTTAGGAGTGGGGAGACCCAGTACTTC. Using reference TRBV11-2 and TRBJ2-5 for the parts outside the CDR3, the full variable domain is EAGVAQSPRYKIIEKRQSVAFWCNPISGHATLYWYQQILGQGPKLLIQFQNNGVVDDSQLPKDRFSAERLKGVDSTLKIQPAKLEDSAVYLCASSFRSGETQYFGPGTRLLVL.

The table lists this clonotype with a few counts. V is TRBV2 and J is TRBJ2-3, with TRBD1 matching over 10 bases. The V gene's germline CDR1 is SNHLY and CDR2 FYNNEI. J gave up 14 bases and V 4 bases, and 18 bases lay outside the gene matches. This CDR3 region has 16 residues. CDR3 region: CASSAAGTGVHRYAYF. In DNA form, the CDR3 reads TGTGCCAGCAGTGCCGCCGGGACAGGGGTGCACAGATACGCGTATTTT.

The chain has TRBV20-1 and TRBJ2-7; tentative D call: TRBD1 (6 bases). Germline-derived CDR1 and CDR2 are DFQATT and SNEGSKA (reference sequence). Trimming cost V 3 bases and J 0 bases, with 9 bases left between them. The CDR3 has 13 residues. The CDR3 DNA follows: TGCAGTGCTAGGGGACACAACTCCTACGAGCAGTACTTC. Translated: CSARGHNSYEQYF.

This chain uses TRBV29-1 with TRBJ1-5; no firm D call. V shed 4 bases and J shed 3 bases, with 4 bases lying between them. Germline loops: CDR1 SQVTM, CDR2 ANQGSEA. The length of the CDR3 is 11 residues. The CDR3 DNA sequence: TGCAGCGTTGGGACCAATCAGCCCCAGCATTTT. As protein: CSVGTNQPQHF.

This clonotype has a handful of counts. The rearrangement joins TRBV12-3 or TRBV12-4 to TRBJ2-1; 13 nucleotides line up with TRBD2. This CDR3 has 14 amino acids. V was pared by 7 bases and J by 8 bases, with 5 bases of the junction left unmatched. CDR3 residues: CASTQGLAGHEQFF. CDR3 coding DNA: TGTGCCAGCACCCAGGGACTAGCGGGGCATGAGCAGTTCTTC.